Following are 11 T cell receptor beta chains from one sample sequenced in a study of radiation and T cells in renal cell carcinoma. Produced via immunoSEQ multiplex PCR; TCRdb's table is partial and in-frame only. The sample records roughly 130,000 clones, around nine tenths being singletons. The time point here: blood 2 weeks post-SBRT. As to treatment: 15 Gy SBRT to primary tumor, nephrectomy 4 weeks later. This sample comprised blood, obtained from a patient whose treatment included radiotherapy and nephrectomy. The receptors here all came from a woman in her 70s with renal cell carcinoma.

The chain uses TRBV7-2 and TRBJ2-3; 11 bases agree with TRBD2. CDR3 length: 16 residues. Germline values: CDR1 SGHTA, CDR2 FQGNSA. The J segment lost 8 bases and the V segment lost 0 bases, leaving 7 bases of the junction unmatched. In DNA, the CDR3 is TGTGCCAGCAGCTTAGCGGGGGCTAGCGGGGGGTTTACGCAGTATTTT. This translates into CASSLAGASGGFTQYF.

The V and J genes are TRBV19 and TRBJ2-3; a possible D gene is TRBD2 (5 bases). The V end lost 1 base, the J end lost 4 bases, and 9 bases lay between the germline ends. Per germline, CDR1 LNHDA and CDR2 SQIVND (reference sequence). The CDR3 has 14 residues. The DNA for the CDR3 is TGTGCCAGTAGTATAGGGCTAGCCGCAGATACGCAGTATTTT. As protein: CASSIGLAADTQYF. Filled out from reference TRBV19 and TRBJ2-3, the complete variable domain reads DGGITQSPKYLFRKEGQNVTLSCEQNLNHDAMYWYRQDPGQGLRLIYYSQIVNDFQKGDIAEGYSVSREKKESFPLTVTSAQKNPTAFYLCASSIGLAADTQYFGPGTRLTVL.

The rearrangement uses TRBV11-3 and TRBJ2-1, with D perhaps TRBD2 (6 bases). CDR3 length: 14 amino acids. Deletions cut 5 bases from V and 8 bases from J, with 16 bases between. Germline V gene sequence: CDR1 SGHNT, CDR2 YENEEA. The CDR3: CASSMDRGMYEQFF. The CDR3 region has the DNA TGTGCCAGCAGCATGGATCGGGGGATGTATGAGCAGTTCTTC. The full variable domain, rest sourced from reference TRBV11-3 and TRBJ2-1, is EAGVVQSPRYKIIEKKQPVAFWCNPISGHNTLYWYLQNLGQGPELLIRYENEEAVDDSQLPKDRFSAERLKGVDSTLKIQPAELGDSAVYLCASSMDRGMYEQFFGPGTRLTVL.

This clone was observed a few times. This chain connects TRBV29-1 to TRBJ1-1; D remains ambiguous. The V gene lost 6 bases and the J gene lost 0 bases, with 5 bases spanning the gap. The CDR3 loop spans 11 amino acids. Germline CDR1 is SQVTM and CDR2 is ANQGSEA. The CDR3 is CSVQMNTEAFF. CDR3 nucleotides: TGCAGCGTACAAATGAACACTGAAGCTTTCTTT.

The rearrangement links TRBV19 to TRBJ1-1; D remains unclear. The germline CDR1 and CDR2 sequences are LNHDA and SQIVND (reference sequence). The CDR3 runs to 13 residues. V lost 5 bases to trimming and J lost 0 bases, with 7 bases between them. CDR3 sequence: CASSATVNTEAFF. The CDR3 DNA reads TGTGCCAGTAGTGCGACGGTGAACACTGAAGCTTTCTTT.

This sequence joins TRBV7-6 and TRBJ1-4; the match to TRBD1 covers 8 bases. After removal of 5 bases from V and 8 bases from J, the junction contained 7 bases not matched to a gene. Looked up from germline, CDR1 is SGHVS and CDR2 is FNYEAQ. The CDR3 length is 14 residues. The CDR3 region has the DNA TGTGCCAGCAGCCCGCGACAGGGGAAAGAAAAACTGTTTTTT. This gives the protein CASSPRQGKEKLFF.

V gene TRBV19 combines with J gene TRBJ1-5; 10 bases agree with TRBD1. The CDR3 is 15 amino acids. Looked up from germline, CDR1 is LNHDA and CDR2 is SQIVND (reference sequence). V shed 3 bases and J 6 bases; nucleotides not matched to a gene: 5. The CDR3 DNA is TGTGCCAGTAGTATGGAGGGACAGGGGTTTCAGCCCCAGCATTTT. The encoded protein is CASSMEGQGFQPQHF.

The chain has TRBV2 and TRBJ1-5; D gene unclear. Per the germline V gene, CDR1 is SNHLY and CDR2 is FYNNEI. Trimming left V 6 bases short and J 3 bases short, with 15 bases between. The CDR3 contains 15 residues. CDR3: CASSLTRAPNQPQHF. Written as DNA, the CDR3 is TGTGCCAGCAGCCTTACCCGGGCCCCCAATCAGCCCCAGCATTTT.

The chain is built from TRBV7-3 and TRBJ2-1; 8 nucleotides align to TRBD1. Trimming removed 1 base from V and 9 bases from J; junction bases left unmatched: 11. CDR3 length: 16 residues. Germline V lookup: CDR1 SGHTA, CDR2 FQGTGA. CDR3 nucleotide sequence: TGTGCCAGCAGCTTAAGGCAGGGGGCGGCGCTCGGTGAGCAGTTCTTC. It is translated as CASSLRQGAALGEQFF.

This chain uses TRBV4-2 with TRBJ2-2; 7 nucleotides agree with TRBD2. The CDR3 totals 15 residues. After removal of 1 base from V and 5 bases from J, the junction contained 4 bases not matched to a gene. The V gene's germline CDR1 is LGHNA and CDR2 YNFKEQ. This CDR3 reads CASSQGGLPTGELFF. The CDR3 bases are TGTGCCAGCAGCCAAGGGGGACTACCGACCGGGGAGCTGTTTTTT.

CDR3 DNA: TGTGCCAGCAGCTTAGGACTAGACACAGATACGCAGTATTTT. Protein: CASSLGLDTDTQYF. This chain connects TRBV7-2 to TRBJ2-3, with D possibly being TRBD2 (6 bases). This CDR3 is built from 14 residues. Trimming removed 1 base from V and 2 bases from J, with 7 bases in between. Germline assignment: CDR1 SGHTA and CDR2 FQGNSA.